Listed below are T cell receptor beta chains from one sample, sequenced in a study of blood T cell repertoires in COVID-19. Sequencing used immunoSEQ multiplex PCR; TCRdb keeps in-frame clones, though not all of them. This sample yields 90,000 to 120,000 clones, of which roughly 91% are seen a single time; 4.5% to 5.5% belongs to the top ten. The sample comprised peripheral blood. The source of these receptors is a human donor in a cohort sampled during active COVID-19. CDR3s include the opening cysteine and the closing phenylalanine or tryptophan. The D gene is left open where the match is weak. Size is stated for part of the rows, as once, few or many counts, or as a class when the clone is expanded.

cdr3_nt: TGTGCCAGCAGTCCGGGACAGGGGGCCGGTCAGCCCCAGCATTTT
cdr3_aa: CASSPGQGAGQPQHF
clone_size: once
v_call: TRBV6-4
d_call: TRBD1
j_call: TRBJ1-5

cdr3_nt: TGTGCCAGCCTCCACGGGCCGGGACACGAGCAGTTCTTC
cdr3_aa: CASLHGPGHEQFF
clone_size: -
v_call: TRBV12-3/TRBV12-4
d_call: -
j_call: TRBJ2-1

cdr3_nt: TGTGCCAGCACCGCGACCGGGACTCCCCCCTACAATGAGCAGTTCTTC
cdr3_aa: CASTATGTPPYNEQFF
clone_size: -
v_call: TRBV28
d_call: -
j_call: TRBJ2-1

cdr3_nt: TGTGCCAGCAGTTTCCGGGGAGTAAGCAATCAGCCCCAGCATTTT
cdr3_aa: CASSFRGVSNQPQHF
clone_size: -
v_call: TRBV28
d_call: -
j_call: TRBJ1-5

cdr3_nt: TGTGCTAGTGGTTTTGGACAGCTTAATGAAAAACTGTTTTTT
cdr3_aa: CASGFGQLNEKLFF
clone_size: few
v_call: TRBV12-5
d_call: -
j_call: TRBJ1-4

cdr3_nt: TGCGCCAGCAGCCCTTCAGGGGCTCGGGATGAAAAACTGTTTTTT
cdr3_aa: CASSPSGARDEKLFF
clone_size: -
v_call: TRBV5-1
d_call: -
j_call: TRBJ1-4

cdr3_nt: TGTGCCAGCACCCCCGGGGTGGGTGACAGGATATACGAGCAGTACTTC
cdr3_aa: CASTPGVGDRIYEQYF
clone_size: -
v_call: TRBV2
d_call: -
j_call: TRBJ2-7

cdr3_nt: TGTGCCAGCAGCCAAGACACACAGGGTTATGAGCAGTTCTTC
cdr3_aa: CASSQDTQGYEQFF
clone_size: -
v_call: TRBV4-2
d_call: -
j_call: TRBJ2-1

cdr3_nt: TGTGCCAGCAGCCAGGACCCAACCGGGACAGGGTGGCCCCAGCATTTT
cdr3_aa: CASSQDPTGTGWPQHF
clone_size: -
v_call: TRBV4-2
d_call: TRBD1
j_call: TRBJ1-5

cdr3_nt: TGTGCCAGCAGTTCGATACAGGGGTGGTCCTATGGCTACACCTTC
cdr3_aa: CASSSIQGWSYGYTF
clone_size: -
v_call: TRBV27
d_call: TRBD1
j_call: TRBJ1-2

cdr3_nt: TGTGCCAGTATCCCCCACACGGGGAGGTTGATGGGCTACACCTTC
cdr3_aa: CASIPHTGRLMGYTF
clone_size: -
v_call: TRBV19
d_call: -
j_call: TRBJ1-2

cdr3_nt: TGTGCCAGCAGTCGAGGACAGGGGGATGATGAGCAGTTCTTC
cdr3_aa: CASSRGQGDDEQFF
clone_size: -
v_call: TRBV27
d_call: TRBD1
j_call: TRBJ2-1

cdr3_nt: TGTGCCAGCAGCTTAGTCAAGGGTCGGACAAACGAGCAGTACTTC
cdr3_aa: CASSLVKGRTNEQYF
clone_size: -
v_call: TRBV7-9
d_call: -
j_call: TRBJ2-7

cdr3_nt: TGCGCCAGCAGTGACCGGGTGCAGTACTTC
cdr3_aa: CASSDRVQYF
clone_size: -
v_call: TRBV10-2
d_call: -
j_call: TRBJ2-7

cdr3_nt: TGTGCCAGCAGCCAAGGAGGTAGCCAAGAGACCCAGTACTTC
cdr3_aa: CASSQGGSQETQYF
clone_size: -
v_call: TRBV9
d_call: -
j_call: TRBJ2-5

cdr3_nt: TGTGCCAGCAGCCACCGACTAGCGGGGTACCAAGAGACCCAGTACTTC
cdr3_aa: CASSHRLAGYQETQYF
clone_size: -
v_call: TRBV11-1
d_call: TRBD2
j_call: TRBJ2-5

cdr3_nt: TGTGCTAGCAGCTTACCGGACAGCCAGCAGTATTTT
cdr3_aa: CASSLPDSQQYF
clone_size: -
v_call: TRBV7-7
d_call: -
j_call: TRBJ2-3

cdr3_nt: TGCGCCAGCAGCTTGGAAGGGGGATCGTGGACTGAAGCTTTCTTT
cdr3_aa: CASSLEGGSWTEAFF
clone_size: -
v_call: TRBV5-1
d_call: -
j_call: TRBJ1-1

cdr3_nt: TGTGCCAGCAGCTCCTGGACTAGCGGGGGCCTGAACACCGGGGAGCTGTTTTTT
cdr3_aa: CASSSWTSGGLNTGELFF
clone_size: -
v_call: TRBV7-8
d_call: TRBD2
j_call: TRBJ2-2

cdr3_nt: TGCGCCAGCAGCTTGGGAGGGTCCCCCGGGGAGCTGTTTTTT
cdr3_aa: CASSLGGSPGELFF
clone_size: -
v_call: TRBV5-1
d_call: -
j_call: TRBJ2-2

cdr3_nt: TGCGCCAGCAGCCGGACACGGGCCCCTATCACTGAAGCTTTCTTT
cdr3_aa: CASSRTRAPITEAFF
clone_size: -
v_call: TRBV5-1
d_call: -
j_call: TRBJ1-1

cdr3_nt: TGTGCCAGCAACCCAAGAAGGGGCGATGAAAAACTGTTTTTT
cdr3_aa: CASNPRRGDEKLFF
clone_size: -
v_call: TRBV9
d_call: -
j_call: TRBJ1-4

cdr3_nt: TGCGCCAGCAGCTTGCCTGGGGGGGTTCATGGCTACACCTTC
cdr3_aa: CASSLPGGVHGYTF
clone_size: -
v_call: TRBV5-1
d_call: -
j_call: TRBJ1-2

cdr3_nt: TGTGCCAGCAGCCAACAGGGGAACTATGGCTACACCTTC
cdr3_aa: CASSQQGNYGYTF
clone_size: -
v_call: TRBV6-6
d_call: TRBD1
j_call: TRBJ1-2

cdr3_nt: TGTGCCAGCAGCTCCGGGACAACAAAGACCTACGAGCAGTACTTC
cdr3_aa: CASSSGTTKTYEQYF
clone_size: -
v_call: TRBV7-9
d_call: -
j_call: TRBJ2-7

cdr3_nt: TGTGCCAGTAGTACCGCTTTAAGGGGTAATGAAAAACTGTTTTTT
cdr3_aa: CASSTALRGNEKLFF
clone_size: -
v_call: TRBV19
d_call: -
j_call: TRBJ1-4

cdr3_nt: TGTGCCAGCCATGGTCGGGGAACCACAGATACGCAGTATTTT
cdr3_aa: CASHGRGTTDTQYF
clone_size: once
v_call: TRBV6-5
d_call: -
j_call: TRBJ2-3

cdr3_nt: TGCGCCAGCAGCTCGGACAGGGTTGTTACCGGGGAGCTGTTTTTT
cdr3_aa: CASSSDRVVTGELFF
clone_size: -
v_call: TRBV5-1
d_call: TRBD1
j_call: TRBJ2-2

cdr3_nt: TGTGCCTGGAGTGGACAGGGCGGCAATCAGCCCCAGCATTTT
cdr3_aa: CAWSGQGGNQPQHF
clone_size: -
v_call: TRBV30
d_call: TRBD1
j_call: TRBJ1-5

cdr3_nt: TGTGCCAGCATAAGGGACAGGGGGACCGATACGCAGTATTTT
cdr3_aa: CASIRDRGTDTQYF
clone_size: once
v_call: TRBV6-5
d_call: TRBD1
j_call: TRBJ2-3

cdr3_nt: TGTGCCAGCAGCAGGAGGACTAGCGGGGGGAACACCGGGGAGCTGTTTTTT
cdr3_aa: CASSRRTSGGNTGELFF
clone_size: -
v_call: TRBV9
d_call: TRBD2
j_call: TRBJ2-2

cdr3_nt: TGTGCCAGCAGTGAAGCCAGGGGACCTATTGAAGCTTTCTTT
cdr3_aa: CASSEARGPIEAFF
clone_size: -
v_call: TRBV25-1
d_call: -
j_call: TRBJ1-1

cdr3_nt: TGCGCCAGCAGCCGACCCGGGACAGGGATATTAGATACGCAGTATTTT
cdr3_aa: CASSRPGTGILDTQYF
clone_size: -
v_call: TRBV5-1
d_call: TRBD1
j_call: TRBJ2-3

cdr3_nt: TGTGCCAGCACCGAGGGCGGGACGTGGCCCTATGGCTACACCTTC
cdr3_aa: CASTEGGTWPYGYTF
clone_size: -
v_call: TRBV2
d_call: -
j_call: TRBJ1-2

cdr3_nt: TGTGCCAGCAGCTTAGGAGTCGGGGGGCGGAATGGCTACACCTTC
cdr3_aa: CASSLGVGGRNGYTF
clone_size: -
v_call: TRBV11-3
d_call: -
j_call: TRBJ1-2

cdr3_nt: TGCAGCACTTCCGGGACTAGCGTCGGCGAGCAGTACTTC
cdr3_aa: CSTSGTSVGEQYF
clone_size: -
v_call: TRBV29-1
d_call: TRBD2
j_call: TRBJ2-7

cdr3_nt: TGCGCCAGCAGCTTGGATCGGGGAGTCTCTTCACCCCTCCACTTT
cdr3_aa: CASSLDRGVSSPLHF
clone_size: -
v_call: TRBV5-1
d_call: -
j_call: TRBJ1-6

cdr3_nt: TGTGCCAGTACAGGGGGGGTAGCCAAAAACATTCAGTACTTC
cdr3_aa: CASTGGVAKNIQYF
clone_size: once
v_call: TRBV6-5
d_call: -
j_call: TRBJ2-4

cdr3_nt: TGTGCCACCAGTGACACTAGTTCCTGGACCCAGTACTTC
cdr3_aa: CATSDTSSWTQYF
clone_size: -
v_call: TRBV24-1
d_call: -
j_call: TRBJ2-5

cdr3_nt: TGTGCCAGCTCACCAAGTGTCCGGGGGGGGGATGAGCAGTTCTTC
cdr3_aa: CASSPSVRGGDEQFF
clone_size: -
v_call: TRBV18
d_call: TRBD2
j_call: TRBJ2-1

cdr3_nt: TGTGCCAGCAGCTTAGATCGGTTCAATGAGCAGTTCTTC
cdr3_aa: CASSLDRFNEQFF
clone_size: -
v_call: TRBV11-2
d_call: -
j_call: TRBJ2-1